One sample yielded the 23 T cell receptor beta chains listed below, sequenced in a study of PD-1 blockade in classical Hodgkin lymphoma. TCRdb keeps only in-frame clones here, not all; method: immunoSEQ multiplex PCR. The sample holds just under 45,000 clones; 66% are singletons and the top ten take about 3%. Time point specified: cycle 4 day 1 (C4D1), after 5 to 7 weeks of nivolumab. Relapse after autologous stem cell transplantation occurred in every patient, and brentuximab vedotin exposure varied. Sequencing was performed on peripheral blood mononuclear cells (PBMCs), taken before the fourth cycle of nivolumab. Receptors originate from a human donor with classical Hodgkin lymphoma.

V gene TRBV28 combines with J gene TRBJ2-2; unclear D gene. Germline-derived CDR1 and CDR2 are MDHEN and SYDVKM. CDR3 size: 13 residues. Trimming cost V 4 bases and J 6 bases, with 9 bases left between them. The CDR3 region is CASSSPTPGELFF. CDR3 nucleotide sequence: TGTGCCAGCAGTTCCCCGACCCCCGGGGAGCTGTTTTTT.

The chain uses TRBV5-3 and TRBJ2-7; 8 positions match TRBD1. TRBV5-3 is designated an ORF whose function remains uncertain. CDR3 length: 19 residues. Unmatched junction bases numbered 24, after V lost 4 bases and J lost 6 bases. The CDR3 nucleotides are TGTGCCAGAAGCGTGAGGGTCCTACCGGAAGAGGACAGGGCGGGCGAGCAGTACTTC. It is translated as CARSVRVLPEEDRAGEQYF.

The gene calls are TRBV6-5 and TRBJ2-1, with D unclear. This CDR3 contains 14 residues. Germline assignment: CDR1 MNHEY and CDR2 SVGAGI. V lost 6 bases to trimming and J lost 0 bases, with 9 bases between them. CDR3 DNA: TGTGCCAGCAGGGTAGACCCCTCCTACAATGAGCAGTTCTTC. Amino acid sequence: CASRVDPSYNEQFF.

This CDR3 reads CAPDRGNMNTEAFF. As DNA, the CDR3 is TGTGCACCCGACAGGGGTAACATGAACACTGAAGCTTTCTTT. The chain links TRBV7-9 to TRBJ1-1; 8 bases map to TRBD1. The CDR3 totals 14 residues. The germline gives CDR1 SEHNR, CDR2 FQNEAQ (reference sequence).

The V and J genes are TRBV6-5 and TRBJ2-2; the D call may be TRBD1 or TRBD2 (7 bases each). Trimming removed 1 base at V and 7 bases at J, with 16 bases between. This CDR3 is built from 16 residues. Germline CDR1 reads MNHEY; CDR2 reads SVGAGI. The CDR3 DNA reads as TGTGCCAGCAGTTACTTTGGGAGGGGGCGCGGCGGGGAGCTGTTTTTT. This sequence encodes CASSYFGRGRGGELFF.

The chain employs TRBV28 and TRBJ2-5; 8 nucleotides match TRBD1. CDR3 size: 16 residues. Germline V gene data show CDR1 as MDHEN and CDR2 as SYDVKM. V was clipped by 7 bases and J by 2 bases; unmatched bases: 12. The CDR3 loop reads CASIANPDRDQETQYF. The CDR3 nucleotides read TGTGCCAGCATAGCAAACCCGGACAGGGATCAAGAGACCCAGTACTTC.

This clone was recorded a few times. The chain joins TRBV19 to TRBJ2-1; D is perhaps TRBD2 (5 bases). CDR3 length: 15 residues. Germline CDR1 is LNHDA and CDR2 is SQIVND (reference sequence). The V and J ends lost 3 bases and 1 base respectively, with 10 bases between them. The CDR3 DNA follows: TGTGCCAGTAGTATCGAGGGAGCGTCCTACAATGAGCAGTTCTTC. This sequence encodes CASSIEGASYNEQFF.

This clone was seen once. This chain's CDR3 is CASSYSRDRNGYTF. The CDR3 DNA reads as TGTGCCAGCAGTTACTCGCGGGACCGAAACGGCTACACCTTC. This chain links TRBV6-5 with TRBJ1-2; tentatively, D is TRBD1 (5 bases). The length of the CDR3 is 14 residues. Per the germline V gene, CDR1 is MNHEY and CDR2 is SVGAGI. V lost 0 bases and J 8 bases, leaving 13 bases between the germline ends.

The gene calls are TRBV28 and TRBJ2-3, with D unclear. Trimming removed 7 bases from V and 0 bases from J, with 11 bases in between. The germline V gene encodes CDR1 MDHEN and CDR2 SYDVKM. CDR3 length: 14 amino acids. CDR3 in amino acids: CASKGPRSTDTQYF. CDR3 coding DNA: TGTGCCAGCAAAGGGCCCCGAAGCACAGATACGCAGTATTTT.

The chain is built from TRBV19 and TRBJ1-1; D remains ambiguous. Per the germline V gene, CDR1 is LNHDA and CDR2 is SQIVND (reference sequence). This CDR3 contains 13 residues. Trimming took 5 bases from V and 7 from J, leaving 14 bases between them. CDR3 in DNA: TGTGCCAGTAGTCCTGAACTAAGACATGAAGCTTTCTTT. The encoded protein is CASSPELRHEAFF.

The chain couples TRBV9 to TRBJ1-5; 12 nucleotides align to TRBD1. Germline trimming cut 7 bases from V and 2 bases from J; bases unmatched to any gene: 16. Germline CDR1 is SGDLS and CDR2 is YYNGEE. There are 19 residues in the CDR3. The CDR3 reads CASSYKGDRGQRGNQPQHF. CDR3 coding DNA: TGTGCCAGCTCCTACAAGGGGGACAGGGGGCAAAGGGGCAATCAGCCCCAGCATTTT.

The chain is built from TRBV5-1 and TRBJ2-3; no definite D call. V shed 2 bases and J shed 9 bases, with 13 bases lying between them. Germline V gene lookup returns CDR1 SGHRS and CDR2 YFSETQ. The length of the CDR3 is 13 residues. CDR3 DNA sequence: TGCGCCAGCAGCTTTGGGGATTCGAGCACGCAGTATTTT. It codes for CASSFGDSSTQYF. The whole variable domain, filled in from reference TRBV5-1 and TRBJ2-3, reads KAGVTQTPRYLIKTRGQQVTLSCSPISGHRSVSWYQQTPGQGLQFLFEYFSETQRNKGNFPGRFSGRQFSNSRSEMNVSTLELGDSALYLCASSFGDSSTQYFGPGTRLTVL.

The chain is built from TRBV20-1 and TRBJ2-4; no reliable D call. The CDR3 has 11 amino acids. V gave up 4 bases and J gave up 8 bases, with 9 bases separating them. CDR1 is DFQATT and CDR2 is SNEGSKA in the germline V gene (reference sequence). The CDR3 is CSAIGRDIQYF. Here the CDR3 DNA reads TGCAGTGCTATCGGTCGGGACATTCAGTACTTC.

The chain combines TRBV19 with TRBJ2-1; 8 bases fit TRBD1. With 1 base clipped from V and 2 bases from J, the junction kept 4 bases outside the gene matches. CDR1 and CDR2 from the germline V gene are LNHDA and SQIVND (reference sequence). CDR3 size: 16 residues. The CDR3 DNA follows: TGTGCCAGTAGTATAGTGGACAGGGCCGCCTACAATGAGCAGTTCTTC. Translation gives CASSIVDRAAYNEQFF. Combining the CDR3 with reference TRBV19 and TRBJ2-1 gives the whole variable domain DGGITQSPKYLFRKEGQNVTLSCEQNLNHDAMYWYRQDPGQGLRLIYYSQIVNDFQKGDIAEGYSVSREKKESFPLTVTSAQKNPTAFYLCASSIVDRAAYNEQFFGPGTRLTVL.

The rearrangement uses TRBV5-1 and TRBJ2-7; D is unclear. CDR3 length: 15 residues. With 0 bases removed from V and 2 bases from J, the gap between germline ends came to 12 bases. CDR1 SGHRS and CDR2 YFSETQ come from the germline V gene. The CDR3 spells CASSLGRIQTYEQYF. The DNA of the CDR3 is TGCGCCAGCAGCTTGGGACGGATCCAAACCTACGAGCAGTACTTC.

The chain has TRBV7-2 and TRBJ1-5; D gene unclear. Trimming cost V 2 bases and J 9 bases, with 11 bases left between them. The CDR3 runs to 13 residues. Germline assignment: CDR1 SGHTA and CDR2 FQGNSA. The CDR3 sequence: CASSLNTYRPQHF. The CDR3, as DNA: TGTGCCAGCAGCTTAAACACCTATCGGCCCCAGCATTTT.

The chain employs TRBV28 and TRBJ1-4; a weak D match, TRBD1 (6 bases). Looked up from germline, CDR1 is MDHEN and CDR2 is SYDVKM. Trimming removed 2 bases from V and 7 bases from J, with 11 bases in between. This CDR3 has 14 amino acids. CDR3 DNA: TGTGCCAGCAGTTTAGGTGGGGGCTTTGAAAAACTGTTTTTT. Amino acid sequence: CASSLGGGFEKLFF.

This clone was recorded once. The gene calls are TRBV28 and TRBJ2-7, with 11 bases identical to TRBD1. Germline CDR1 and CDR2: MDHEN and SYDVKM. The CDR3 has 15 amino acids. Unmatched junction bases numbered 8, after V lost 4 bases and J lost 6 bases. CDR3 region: CASSSGQGANFEQYF. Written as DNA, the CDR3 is TGTGCCAGCAGTTCCGGACAGGGGGCTAACTTCGAGCAGTACTTC. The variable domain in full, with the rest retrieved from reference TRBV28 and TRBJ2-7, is DVKVTQSSRYLVKRTGEKVFLECVQDMDHENMFWYRQDPGLGLRLIYFSYDVKMKEKGDIPEGYSVSREKKERFSLILESASTNQTSMYLCASSSGQGANFEQYFGPGTRLTVT.

CDR3 in amino acids: CASSSEAGFWTGELFF. CDR3 bases: TGTGCCAGCAGTTCAGAGGCGGGGTTCTGGACCGGGGAGCTGTTTTTT. The chain links TRBV6-5 to TRBJ2-2; TRBD2 is a possible D gene (6 bases). V was shortened by 4 bases and J by 5 bases, with 17 bases between the two germline ends. The CDR3 sequence is 16 residues long. The germline gives CDR1 MNHEY, CDR2 SVGAGI.

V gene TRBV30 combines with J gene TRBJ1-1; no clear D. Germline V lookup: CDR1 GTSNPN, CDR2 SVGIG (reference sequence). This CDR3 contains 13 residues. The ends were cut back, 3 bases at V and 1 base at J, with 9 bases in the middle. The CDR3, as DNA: TGTGCCTGGAGAATTTTCCAGAACACTGAAGCTTTCTTT. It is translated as CAWRIFQNTEAFF.

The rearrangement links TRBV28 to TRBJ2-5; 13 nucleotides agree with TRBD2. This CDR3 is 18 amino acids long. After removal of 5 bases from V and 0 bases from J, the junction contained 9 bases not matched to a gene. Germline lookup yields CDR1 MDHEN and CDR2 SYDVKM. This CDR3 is CASSDNRLAGGHQETQYF. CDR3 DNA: TGTGCCAGCAGTGATAATAGACTAGCGGGGGGCCACCAAGAGACCCAGTACTTC. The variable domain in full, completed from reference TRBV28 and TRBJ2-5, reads DVKVTQSSRYLVKRTGEKVFLECVQDMDHENMFWYRQDPGLGLRLIYFSYDVKMKEKGDIPEGYSVSREKKERFSLILESASTNQTSMYLCASSDNRLAGGHQETQYFGPGTRLLVL.

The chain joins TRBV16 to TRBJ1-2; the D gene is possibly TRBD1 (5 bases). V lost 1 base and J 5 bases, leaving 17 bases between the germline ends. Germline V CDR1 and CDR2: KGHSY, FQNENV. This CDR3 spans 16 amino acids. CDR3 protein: CASSQYPGRPGYGYTF. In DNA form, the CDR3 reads TGTGCCAGCAGCCAATACCCGGGACGCCCAGGGTATGGCTACACCTTC.

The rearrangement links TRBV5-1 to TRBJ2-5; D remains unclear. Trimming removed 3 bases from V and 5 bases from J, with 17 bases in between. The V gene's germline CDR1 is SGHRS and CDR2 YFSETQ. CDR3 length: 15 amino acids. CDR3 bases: TGCGCCAGCAGCTCCCCAACGGGCTACGGGGAGACCCAGTACTTC. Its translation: CASSSPTGYGETQYF.